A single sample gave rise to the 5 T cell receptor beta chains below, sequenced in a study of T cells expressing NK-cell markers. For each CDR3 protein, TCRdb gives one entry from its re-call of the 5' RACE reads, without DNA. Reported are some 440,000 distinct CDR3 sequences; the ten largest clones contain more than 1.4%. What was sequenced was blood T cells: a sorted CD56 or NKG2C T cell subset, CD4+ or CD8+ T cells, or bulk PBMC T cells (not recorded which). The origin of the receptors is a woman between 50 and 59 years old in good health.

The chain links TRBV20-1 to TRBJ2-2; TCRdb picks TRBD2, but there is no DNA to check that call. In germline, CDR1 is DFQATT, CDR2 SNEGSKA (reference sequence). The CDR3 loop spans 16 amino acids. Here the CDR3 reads CSASRTSGRYGGELFF.

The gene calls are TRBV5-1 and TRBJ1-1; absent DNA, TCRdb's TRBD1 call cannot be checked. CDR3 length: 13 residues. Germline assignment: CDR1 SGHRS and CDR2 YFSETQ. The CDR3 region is CASSPRQGNAAFF.

CDR3 amino acids: CASQLPGLAGEGNEQFF. This rearrangement joins TRBV6-2 or TRBV6-3 to TRBJ2-1; the D gene TCRdb calls, TRBD2, cannot be checked with no DNA. CDR1 and CDR2 (germline): MNHEY, SVGEGT. CDR3 length: 17 amino acids.

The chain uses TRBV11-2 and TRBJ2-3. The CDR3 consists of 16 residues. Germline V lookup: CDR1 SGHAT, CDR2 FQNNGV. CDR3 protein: CASSSPIGQITDTQYF.

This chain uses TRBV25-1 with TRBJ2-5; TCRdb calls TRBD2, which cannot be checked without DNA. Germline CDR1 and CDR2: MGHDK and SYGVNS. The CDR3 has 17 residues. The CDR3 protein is CASSEGTSGRYGETQYF.